The rows below give T cell receptor beta chains drawn from one sample of a study of identical twins. Via MiXCR, TCRdb re-called the 5' RACE reads, giving one row per CDR3 protein. The sample contains some 630,000 distinct CDR3 sequences, about 7% of which appear only once. A further study also used this sample, focusing on yellow fever vaccine responses in identical twins.

The material sequenced was PBMCs. Every receptor here comes from a woman aged 18-29 years in good health. The CDR3 runs from the conserved cysteine through the conserved F or W. Each record gives: CDR3 protein, CDR3 DNA, V gene, D gene, clone size, J gene. D genes are given only for firm matches. Clone size appears in some rows only: once, few, many, or a class for an expanded clone.

CASTPDRVILGYTF TGTGCCAGCACCCCGGACAGGGTAATCCTCGGCTACACCTTC TRBV6-1 TRBD1 few TRBJ1-2
CAISLRSGRAQDEQYF TGTGCCATCAGCCTACGTAGCGGGAGGGCCCAGGACGAGCAGTACTTC TRBV10-3 TRBD2 NA TRBJ2-7
CASSYSRFSNQPQHF TGTGCCAGCAGTTACTCAAGGTTTAGCAATCAGCCCCAGCATTTT TRBV6-5 NA many TRBJ1-5
CSTWDSLANYGYTF TGCAGCACCTGGGACAGCTTAGCTAACTATGGCTACACCTTC TRBV29-1 TRBD1 many TRBJ1-2
CASSARALGTEAFF TGTGCCAGCAGTGCCCGAGCGCTCGGCACTGAAGCTTTCTTT TRBV12-3/TRBV12-4 NA few TRBJ1-1
CASSWGQGDEQFF TGTGCCAGCAGCTGGGGACAGGGGGATGAGCAGTTCTTC TRBV7-8 TRBD1 few TRBJ2-1
CATTKREGTGELFF TGTGCCACCACAAAGCGGGAGGGCACCGGGGAGCTGTTTTTT TRBV24-1 TRBD2 NA TRBJ2-2
CASSQDGTRGSYNEQFF TGCGCCAGCAGCCAAGATGGGACTAGGGGCTCCTACAATGAGCAGTTCTTC TRBV4-1 TRBD2 many TRBJ2-1
CSFRMGPEAFF TGCAGCTTCAGGATGGGACCTGAAGCTTTCTTT TRBV29-1 NA many TRBJ1-1
CSAREGLAGGGETQYF TGCAGTGCTAGAGAAGGACTAGCGGGGGGTGGGGAGACCCAGTACTTC TRBV20-1 TRBD2 few TRBJ2-5
CSAEYNEQFF TGCAGCGCAGAATACAATGAGCAGTTCTTC TRBV29-1 NA many TRBJ2-1
CASSDGVGTEAFF TGTGCCAGCAGTGATGGGGTTGGCACTGAAGCTTTCTTT TRBV2 NA few TRBJ1-1
CASSLVAGSTDTQYF TGTGCCAGCAGCTTAGTGGCAGGGTCCACAGATACGCAGTATTTT TRBV11-2 NA many TRBJ2-3
CASSPISGTTSEQYF TGTGCCAGCTCACCTATTAGCGGGACAACGTCCGAGCAGTACTTC TRBV18 TRBD2 many TRBJ2-7
CASTSGGPNTGELFF TGCGCCAGCACTTCGGGGGGGCCGAACACCGGGGAGCTGTTTTTT TRBV5-1 TRBD2 NA TRBJ2-2
CATSDLEAGRNIQYF TGTGCCACCAGTGATTTGGAGGCGGGACGAAACATTCAGTACTTC TRBV24-1 NA many TRBJ2-4
CASSSGGGTDTQYF TGTGCCAGCAGCTCCGGGGGGGGCACAGATACGCAGTATTTT TRBV4-2 TRBD2 many TRBJ2-3
CASSYRATGGAYGYTF TGTGCCAGCAGTTACCGTGCGACAGGGGGCGCCTATGGCTACACCTTC TRBV6-5 TRBD1 NA TRBJ1-2
CASSRHRAVSNQPQHF TGTGCCAGCAGTCGCCACCGGGCTGTTAGCAATCAGCCCCAGCATTTT TRBV28 NA NA TRBJ1-5
CSARPSGSMADTQYF TGCAGTGCTAGACCTAGCGGGAGCATGGCAGATACGCAGTATTTT TRBV20-1 TRBD2 NA TRBJ2-3
CASSYRGQGNQPQHF TGTGCCAGCAGCTACCGAGGGCAGGGCAATCAGCCCCAGCATTTT TRBV5-5 NA few TRBJ1-5
CASSVTGGASDTQYF TGTGCCAGCAGCGTGACAGGGGGCGCATCTGATACGCAGTATTTT TRBV9 TRBD1 NA TRBJ2-3
CASSLGQGTTGELFF TGCGCCAGCAGTTTAGGTCAGGGGACCACCGGGGAGCTGTTTTTT TRBV10-2 NA many TRBJ2-2
CAISVQGAISGYTF TGTGCCATCAGTGTCCAGGGGGCGATAAGTGGCTACACCTTC TRBV10-3 TRBD1 few TRBJ1-2
CASTLTGAAEKLFF TGTGCCAGCACCCTGACAGGGGCCGCTGAAAAACTGTTTTTT TRBV25-1 TRBD1 few TRBJ1-4
CASSTAGWGRDEQFF TGCGCCAGCAGCACCGCAGGGTGGGGTAGGGATGAGCAGTTCTTC TRBV5-1 NA many TRBJ2-1